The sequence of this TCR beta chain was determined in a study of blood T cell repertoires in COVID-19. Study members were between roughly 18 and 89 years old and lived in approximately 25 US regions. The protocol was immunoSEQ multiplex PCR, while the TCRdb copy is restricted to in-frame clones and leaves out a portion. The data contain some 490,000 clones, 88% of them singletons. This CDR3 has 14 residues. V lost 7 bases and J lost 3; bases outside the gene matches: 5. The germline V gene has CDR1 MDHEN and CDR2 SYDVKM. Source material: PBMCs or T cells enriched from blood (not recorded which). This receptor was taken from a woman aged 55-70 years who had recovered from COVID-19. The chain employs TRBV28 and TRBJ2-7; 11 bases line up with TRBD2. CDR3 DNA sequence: TGTGCCAGCACCCTAGCGGGGGGCTACTACGAGCAGTACTTC. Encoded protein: CASTLAGGYYEQYF.